The 6 T cell receptor beta chains listed next were all sequenced from one sample in a study of vaccination and CD4 T cells after COVID-19. Cultured CD4+ T-cell DNA underwent Oncomine TCR Beta short-read sequencing. TCRdb reprocessed the PCR reads with MiXCR, giving one entry per CDR3 protein. The sample lists some 19,000 distinct CDR3 sequences; about 51% were seen once. Treatment described: roughly ten-day PBMC culture with coronavirus spike peptide pools or control peptides (ViraFEST assay). These TCRs are of unknown antigen specificity. The sample taken for sequencing was CD4+ T cells from blood, cultured in vitro. These TCRs come from a human donor who had recovered from COVID-19.

This chain joins TRBV29-1 and TRBJ2-5; unclear D gene. This CDR3 has 10 residues. Germline CDR1 SQVTM, CDR2 ANQGSEA. Trimming removed 7 bases at V and 2 bases at J, with 5 bases between. CDR3 coding DNA: TGCAGCGGGGAACAAGAGACCCAGTACTTC. Its translation: CSGEQETQYF.

This chain's CDR3 is CASSSTRPQHF. The CDR3 nucleotides read TGTGCCAGCAGTTCCACTCGCCCCCAGCATTTT. The chain couples TRBV28 to TRBJ1-5, with no clear D. Trimming stripped 4 bases from V and 10 bases from J, with 8 bases between. Germline CDR1 MDHEN, CDR2 SYDVKM. CDR3 length: 11 amino acids.

The chain carries TRBV10-3 and TRBJ1-1, with D uncertain. The CDR3 extends over 15 amino acids. Germline CDR1 is ENHRY and CDR2 is SYGVKD. V was trimmed by 0 bases and J by 0 bases, leaving 8 bases between them. CDR3 sequence reads: CAISESAGMNTEAFF. The CDR3 DNA is TGTGCCATCAGTGAGTCAGCAGGCATGAACACTGAAGCTTTCTTT.

The chain carries TRBV7-3 and TRBJ1-1; no definite D call. With 1 base removed from V and 3 bases from J, the gap between germline ends came to 6 bases. Germline V lookup: CDR1 SGHTA, CDR2 FQGTGA. The CDR3 loop spans 13 amino acids. The chain's CDR3 is CASSLNRDTEAFF. Here the CDR3 DNA reads TGTGCCAGCAGCTTAAACCGGGACACTGAAGCTTTCTTT.

The chain couples TRBV5-1 to TRBJ2-3, with D uncertain. The CDR3 loop spans 14 amino acids. In germline, CDR1 is SGHRS, CDR2 YFSETQ. Trimming shortened V by 0 bases and J by 2 bases, and 7 bases separated the two germline ends. The chain's CDR3 is CASSLGSTTDTQYF. The CDR3 DNA is TGCGCCAGCAGCTTGGGGTCTACCACAGATACGCAGTATTTT.

This chain uses TRBV20-1 with TRBJ2-1; 15 nucleotides align to TRBD2. V lost 3 bases and J lost 3; bases outside the gene matches: 3. Germline V gene sequence: CDR1 DFQATT, CDR2 SNEGSKA (reference sequence). The CDR3 sequence is 16 residues long. The CDR3 nucleotides are TGCAGTGCTAGGCGGACTAGCGGGAGGGTCTACAATGAGCAGTTCTTC. Its translation is CSARRTSGRVYNEQFF.